This passage covers 22 T cell receptor beta chains from one sample sequenced in a study of Ad26.COV2.S vaccination and SARS-CoV-2 variants. Here immunoSEQ multiplex PCR was the method, and the copy in TCRdb shows in-frame clones only, minus some. Of around 300,000 clones listed, less than 90% are singletons. This sample's treatment: over 15 received Ad26.COV2.S at low or high dose, single or two shots; about 5 received placebo; per-sample allocation not given. Specimens were obtained on day 63 following the first vaccine or placebo injection. The material was peripheral blood, obtained in a trial of Ad26.COV2.S vaccine versus placebo. Receptor source: a person aged 18-65 years who received the Ad26.COV2.S COVID-19 vaccine or a placebo.

The chain links TRBV19 to TRBJ1-4; D not resolved. This CDR3 has 12 residues. CDR1 is LNHDA and CDR2 is SQIVND in the germline V gene (reference sequence). V was cut by 6 bases and J by 6 bases, with 8 bases left in between. The CDR3, as DNA: TGTGCCAGTAGGAGTGGTGATGAAAAACTGTTTTTT. As protein: CASRSGDEKLFF.

The chain employs TRBV29-1 and TRBJ2-1; 9 bases agree with TRBD1. The CDR3 totals 13 residues. Trimming took 7 bases from V and 7 from J; bases not matched to a gene: 8. Germline values: CDR1 SQVTM, CDR2 ANQGSEA. CDR3 nucleotides: TGCAGCGCTGACAGGGGGATTGGAAATGAGCAGTTCTTC. This encodes CSADRGIGNEQFF.

The chain joins TRBV29-1 to TRBJ2-1; 9 bases match TRBD2. The CDR3 extends over 14 amino acids. Germline values: CDR1 SQVTM, CDR2 ANQGSEA. V trimming: 5 bases; J trimming: 5 bases; junction bases outside the gene matches: 7. CDR3 DNA sequence: TGCAGCGTTTCCCCCCTAGCGGGAAACAATGAGCAGTTCTTC. Its translation: CSVSPLAGNNEQFF.

This sequence joins TRBV6-2 or TRBV6-3 and TRBJ2-1; 16 positions match TRBD2. The V segment lost 0 bases and the J segment 7 bases; nucleotides outside the gene matches: 9. In germline, CDR1 is MNHEY, CDR2 SVGEGT. The CDR3 extends over 19 amino acids. The CDR3 coding sequence is TGTGCCAGCAGTTACTCGACGGGACTAGCGGGAGGGGGTCGGAATGAGCAGTTCTTC. Its protein is CASSYSTGLAGGGRNEQFF.

This clone was recorded once. The CDR3 DNA reads as TGTGCCAGCAGCTTAGGTGGCAGCGGGGGAGCCTACGAGCAGTACTTC. It encodes CASSLGGSGGAYEQYF. The chain uses TRBV7-2 and TRBJ2-7; 8 bases are shared with TRBD2. With 1 base clipped from V and 2 bases from J, the junction kept 7 bases outside the gene matches. Germline V gene data show CDR1 as SGHTA and CDR2 as FQGNSA. This CDR3 spans 16 amino acids.

The chain couples TRBV4-1 to TRBJ2-7; either TRBD1 or TRBD2 may supply D (5 bases each). The V gene's germline CDR1 is MGHRA and CDR2 YSYEKL. Between the trimmed V and J ends, which lost 0 bases and 4 bases, there was a span of 13 bases. This CDR3 comprises 15 residues. This chain's CDR3 is CASSQDGTAGYEQYF. In DNA, the CDR3 is TGCGCCAGCAGCCAAGACGGGACGGCTGGATACGAGCAGTACTTC.

The chain employs TRBV28 and TRBJ2-7; D could derive from TRBD1 or TRBD2 (5 bases each). V was shortened by 10 bases and J by 7 bases, with 11 bases between the two germline ends. The CDR3 is 10 amino acids. Germline V gives CDR1 MDHEN, CDR2 SYDVKM. As DNA, the CDR3 is TGTGCCACCACAGAGGGGGAGCAGTACTTC. This sequence encodes CATTEGEQYF.

The chain is built from TRBV10-3 and TRBJ2-3; maybe TRBD1 (6 bases). CDR1 is ENHRY, CDR2 SYGVKD, per germline. The V end lost 3 bases, the J end lost 3 bases, and 22 bases lay between the germline ends. The CDR3 covers 18 residues. This chain's CDR3 is CAISDRGGGRGLTDTQYF. The CDR3 DNA reads TGTGCCATCAGTGACCGCGGAGGCGGCAGGGGATTGACAGATACGCAGTATTTT.

This clone was seen once. This chain links TRBV4-1 with TRBJ1-1, with D maybe TRBD1 (6 bases). V gave up 4 bases and J gave up 1 base, with 13 bases separating them. The CDR3 totals 15 residues. Germline CDR1 MGHRA, CDR2 YSYEKL. CDR3 DNA: TGCGCCAGCAGCCTGGGCCAGGGGTGGAACACTGAAGCTTTCTTT. Its translation is CASSLGQGWNTEAFF.

This clone was picked up one time. This chain links TRBV9 with TRBJ1-2; D not certain. The CDR3 spans 16 residues. The germline V gene has CDR1 SGDLS and CDR2 YYNGEE. The V end lost 3 bases, the J end lost 0 bases, and 15 bases lay between the germline ends. The CDR3, as DNA: TGTGCCAGCAGCGCGGGGTCTTCGTTTGCTAACTATGGCTACACCTTC. The encoded protein is CASSAGSSFANYGYTF.

This clone has just one count. The V and J genes are TRBV15 and TRBJ1-6; D may be TRBD1 (5 bases). Germline lookup yields CDR1 LNHNV and CDR2 YYDKDF (reference sequence). The CDR3 contains 15 residues. V gave up 11 bases and J gave up 8 bases, with 22 bases separating them. CDR3 sequence: CAAAPLAGIHSPLHF. The CDR3 DNA reads TGTGCCGCCGCCCCGCTGGCAGGGATTCATTCACCCCTCCACTTT.

This chain uses TRBV3-1 (or the pseudogene TRBV3-2) with TRBJ1-2; D ambiguous. Per germline, CDR1 LGHDT and CDR2 YNNKEL (reference sequence). With 0 bases removed from V and 5 bases from J, the gap between germline ends came to 7 bases. The CDR3 is 13 amino acids. The CDR3 nucleotides read TGTGCCAGCAGCCAAGAGGGGAAGTATGGCTACACCTTC. Translation: CASSQEGKYGYTF.

This chain connects TRBV5-6 to TRBJ2-1, with TRBD2 identical over 14 bases. There are 19 residues in the CDR3. V dropped 4 bases and J dropped 2; count of bases not matched to a gene: 11. CDR1 is SGHDT and CDR2 is YYEEEE in the germline V gene. The DNA of the CDR3 is TGTGCCAGCAGCCCGCACCGAGGACTAGCGGGGGGAGCCTACAATGAGCAGTTCTTC. As protein: CASSPHRGLAGGAYNEQFF.

The chain has TRBV15 and TRBJ1-5, with TRBD1 as a possible D gene (6 bases). This CDR3 contains 12 residues. CDR1 and CDR2 (germline): LNHNV, YYDKDF (reference sequence). The V and J ends lost 8 bases and 3 bases respectively, with 8 bases between them. DNA for the CDR3: TGTGCCACCCGGGACAACAATCAGCCCCAGCATTTT. This encodes CATRDNNQPQHF.

The chain recombines TRBV27 with TRBJ2-1; 9 bases agree with TRBD2. The V and J ends lost 6 bases and 4 bases, in that order; junction bases with no gene match: 16. This CDR3 contains 18 residues. CDR1 is MNHEY and CDR2 is SMNVEV in the germline V gene (reference sequence). The CDR3 protein is CASSLTHGVAGAYNEQFF. The CDR3 DNA reads as TGTGCCAGCAGCCTAACCCATGGGGTAGCGGGAGCATACAATGAGCAGTTCTTC.

The gene calls are TRBV3-1 (or the pseudogene TRBV3-2) and TRBJ1-2; D gene unclear. Deletions cut 4 bases from V and 8 bases from J, with 14 bases between. This CDR3 spans 13 amino acids. The germline V gene has CDR1 LGHDT and CDR2 YNNKEL (reference sequence). The CDR3 protein is CASSLTESRGYTF. In nucleotides, the CDR3 is TGTGCCAGCAGCCTAACGGAGTCTCGGGGCTACACCTTC.

The chain has TRBV6-5 and TRBJ2-3; 8 nucleotides line up with TRBD1. V dropped 6 bases and J dropped 4; count of bases not matched to a gene: 6. The CDR3 extends over 14 amino acids. Germline assignment: CDR1 MNHEY and CDR2 SVGAGI. In nucleotides, the CDR3 is TGTGCCAGCAGCCCACGGACAGGGCCAGATACGCAGTATTTT. This translates into CASSPRTGPDTQYF.

The chain links TRBV24-1 to TRBJ2-1; 7 bases are a match to TRBD1. Germline CDR1 is KGHDR and CDR2 is SFDVKD. The CDR3 contains 15 residues. V shed 4 bases and J 4 bases; nucleotides not matched to a gene: 6. DNA of the CDR3: TGTGCCACCAGTGACCCCGGACAGGTTTACAATGAGCAGTTCTTC. Translation: CATSDPGQVYNEQFF.

The chain carries TRBV9 and TRBJ1-2; no firm D call. This CDR3 has 14 amino acids. Per germline, CDR1 SGDLS and CDR2 YYNGEE. V was clipped by 0 bases and J by 8 bases, with 14 bases between them. CDR3 in DNA: TGTGCCAGCAGCGTAGAGGCGGACGTCGGGGGCTACACCTTC. The encoded protein is CASSVEADVGGYTF.

The chain employs TRBV11-1 and TRBJ1-1, with D perhaps TRBD1 (5 bases). The CDR3 is 15 residues long. Germline V CDR1 and CDR2: SGHAT, FQDESV (reference sequence). Trimming cost V 5 bases and J 5 bases, with 18 bases left between them. CDR3 DNA sequence: TGTGCCAGCAGCCTGCGGGGGGGGAGAGGGACTGAAGCTTTCTTT. It specifies CASSLRGGRGTEAFF. Full variable domain (remainder filled in from reference TRBV11-1 and TRBJ1-1): EAEVAQSPRYKITEKSQAVAFWCDPISGHATLYWYRQILGQGPELLVQFQDESVVDDSQLPKDRFSAERLKGVDSTLKIQPAELGDSAMYLCASSLRGGRGTEAFFGQGTRLTVV.

CDR3 loop: CASSPGRPPMKNQPQHF. The CDR3 coding sequence is TGTGCCAGCAGCCCCGGGAGGCCCCCTATGAAAAATCAGCCCCAGCATTTT. The J gene is TRBJ1-5, the V gene TRBV7-2; D is unclear. V gave up 5 bases and J gave up 4 bases, with 21 bases separating them. The CDR3 is 17 amino acids. Germline CDR1 reads SGHTA; CDR2 reads FQGNSA. Combining the CDR3 with reference TRBV7-2 and TRBJ1-5 gives the whole variable domain GAGVSQSPSNKVTEKGKDVELRCDPISGHTALYWYRQSLGQGLEFLIYFQGNSAPDKSGLPSDRFSAERTGGSVSTLTIQRTQQEDSAVYLCASSPGRPPMKNQPQHFGDGTRLSIL.

The chain recombines TRBV3-1 (or the pseudogene TRBV3-2) with TRBJ1-1; D gene unclear. The germline CDR1 and CDR2 sequences are LGHDT and YNNKEL (reference sequence). This CDR3 is built from 13 residues. Trimming shortened V by 1 base and J by 7 bases, and 10 bases separated the two germline ends. CDR3 nucleotides: TGTGCCAGCAGCCAAGGGAGCATGAGTGAAGCTTTCTTT. Its protein product is CASSQGSMSEAFF.